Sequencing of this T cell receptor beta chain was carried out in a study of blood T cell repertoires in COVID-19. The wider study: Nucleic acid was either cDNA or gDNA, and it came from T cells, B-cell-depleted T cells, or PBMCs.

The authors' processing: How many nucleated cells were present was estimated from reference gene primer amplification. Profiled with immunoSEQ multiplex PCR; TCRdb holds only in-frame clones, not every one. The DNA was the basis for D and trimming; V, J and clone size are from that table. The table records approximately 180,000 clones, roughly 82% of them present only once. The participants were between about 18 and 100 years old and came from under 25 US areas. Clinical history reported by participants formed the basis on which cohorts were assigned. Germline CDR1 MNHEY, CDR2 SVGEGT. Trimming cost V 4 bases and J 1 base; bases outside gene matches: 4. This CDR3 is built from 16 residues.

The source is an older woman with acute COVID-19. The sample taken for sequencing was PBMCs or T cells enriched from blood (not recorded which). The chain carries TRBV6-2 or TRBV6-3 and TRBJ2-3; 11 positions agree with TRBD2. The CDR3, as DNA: TGTGCCAGCAGTTCCCCGACTAGCGGGGGCACAGATACGCAGTATTTT. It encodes CASSSPTSGGTDTQYF.